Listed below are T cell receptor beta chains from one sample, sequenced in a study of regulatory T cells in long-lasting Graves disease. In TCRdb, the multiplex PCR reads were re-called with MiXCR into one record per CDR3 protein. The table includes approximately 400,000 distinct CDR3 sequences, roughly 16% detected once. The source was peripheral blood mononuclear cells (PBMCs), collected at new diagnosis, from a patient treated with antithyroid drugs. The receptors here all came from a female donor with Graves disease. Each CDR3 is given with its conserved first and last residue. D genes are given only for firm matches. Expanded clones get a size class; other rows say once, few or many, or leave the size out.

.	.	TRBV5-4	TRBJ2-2	TGTGCCAGCAGCCCTAGTACCCCGGGTACCGGGGAGCTGTTTTTT	CASSPSTPGTGELFF
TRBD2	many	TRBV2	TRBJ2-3	TGTGCCAGCAGCGAAGCGGGGGGAGGCACAGATACGCAGTATTTT	CASSEAGGGTDTQYF
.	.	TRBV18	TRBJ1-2	TGTGCCAGCTCTCTCGGGACAATTAACAATGGCTACACCTTC	CASSLGTINNGYTF
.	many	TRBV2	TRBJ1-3	TGTGCCAGCAGGGTGGGCGACACCATATATTTT	CASRVGDTIYF
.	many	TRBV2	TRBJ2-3	TGTGCCAGCAGCGCCATCCGGAGACTAGTCACTAGCACAGATACGCAGTATTTT	CASSAIRRLVTSTDTQYF
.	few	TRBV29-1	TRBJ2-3	TGCAGCGTTGAAGATCAGGGGAGCACAGATACGCAGTATTTT	CSVEDQGSTDTQYF
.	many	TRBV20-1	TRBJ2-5	TGCAGTGCTAGAGACGCGGGACGCCCTCAAGAGACCCAGTACTTC	CSARDAGRPQETQYF
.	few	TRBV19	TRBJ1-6	TGTGCCAGTAGTACGCGACAGGCTGATAATTCACCCCTCCACTTT	CASSTRQADNSPLHF
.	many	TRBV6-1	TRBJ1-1	TGTGCCAGCTCGTGGGGGAACACTGAAGCTTTCTTT	CASSWGNTEAFF
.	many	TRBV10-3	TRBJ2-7	TGTGCCATCAGTGAGTCTGGGTACTACGAGCAGTACTTC	CAISESGYYEQYF
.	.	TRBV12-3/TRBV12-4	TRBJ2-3	TGTGCCAGCAGTTTAGGGGGCGGGAATACGCAGTATTTT	CASSLGGGNTQYF
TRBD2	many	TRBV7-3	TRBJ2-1	TGTGCCAGCAGCTTAAGCGGGAGACCGACAAATGAGCAGTTCTTC	CASSLSGRPTNEQFF
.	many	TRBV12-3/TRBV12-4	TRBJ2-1	TGTGCCAGCAGCCTCGGCCCGATCAAGTTCTTC	CASSLGPIKFF
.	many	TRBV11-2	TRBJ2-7	TGTGCCACACGGAGACCAGGGGTGACCTACGAGCAGTACTTC	CATRRPGVTYEQYF
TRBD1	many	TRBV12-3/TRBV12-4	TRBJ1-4	TGTGCCAGCAGCCTTGGGACAGGGGTGCCTAATGAAAAACTGTTTTTT	CASSLGTGVPNEKLFF
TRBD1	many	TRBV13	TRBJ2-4	TGTGCCAGCAGCTTAGCGGGCAGGGGGCTAGCCAAAAACATTCAGTACTTC	CASSLAGRGLAKNIQYF
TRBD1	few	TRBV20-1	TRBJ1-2	TGCAGTGCTGACAGGGGAAGGAAAGGCTACACCTTC	CSADRGRKGYTF
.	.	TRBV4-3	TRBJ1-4	TGCGCCAGCAGCCAATCCCAGCCCTCAACTAATGAAAAACTGTTTTTT	CASSQSQPSTNEKLFF
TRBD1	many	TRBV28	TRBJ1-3	TGTGCCAGCAGTCCATACACAGGGGATTTAGCGGACACCATATATTTT	CASSPYTGDLADTIYF
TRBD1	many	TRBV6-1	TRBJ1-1	TGTGCCAGCAGCGTAACAGGGGTTGGAACTGAAGCTTTCTTT	CASSVTGVGTEAFF
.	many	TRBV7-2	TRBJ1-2	TGTGCCAGCAGGAGAACACAGGCCGCCTATGGCTACACCTTC	CASRRTQAAYGYTF
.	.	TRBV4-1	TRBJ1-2	TGCGCCAGCAGCCAGGAGGCAGGGGCTGGGGGCTACACCTTC	CASSQEAGAGGYTF
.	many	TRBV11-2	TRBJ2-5	TGTGCCAGCAGCTCTACTTTGTACCAAGAGACCCAGTACTTC	CASSSTLYQETQYF
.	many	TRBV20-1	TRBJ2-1	TGCAGTGCTAGAGACGAGCGGGCGAGCTCCTACAATGAGCAGTTCTTC	CSARDERASSYNEQFF
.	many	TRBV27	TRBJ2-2	TGTGCCAGCAGTTTCCAAAACCCGGGGGCGCGTTGGTCCGGGGAGCTGTTTTTT	CASSFQNPGARWSGELFF
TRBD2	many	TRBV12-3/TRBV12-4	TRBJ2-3	TGTGCCAGCAGATTAACTGGGGGGGGGAGCGCAGATACGCAGTATTTT	CASRLTGGGSADTQYF
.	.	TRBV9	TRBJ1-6	TGTGCCAGCAGCGTAGCCAGGGACGGGGGAGATAATCATTCACCCCTCCACTTT	CASSVARDGGDNHSPLHF
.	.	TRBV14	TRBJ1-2	TGTGCCAGCAGCCAAGTTGGGGGGACGGCGATAGGCTACACCTTC	CASSQVGGTAIGYTF
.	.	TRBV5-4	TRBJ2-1	TGTGCCAGCAGCTTCGCGGACTCCTACAATGAGCAGTTCTTC	CASSFADSYNEQFF
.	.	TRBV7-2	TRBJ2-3	TGTGCCAGCAGCTTAATAGACGGTCGGGGTAGTAGGGCAGATACGCAGTATTTT	CASSLIDGRGSRADTQYF
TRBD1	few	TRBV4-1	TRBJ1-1	TGCGCCAGCAGCCAAGGAGGGGGCGCGAGCACTGAAGCTTTCTTT	CASSQGGGASTEAFF
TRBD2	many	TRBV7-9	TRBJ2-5	TGTGCCAGCAGCTTCCCGGATAGCGGGGAGGACCAAGAGACCCAGTACTTC	CASSFPDSGEDQETQYF
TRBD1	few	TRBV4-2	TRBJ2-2	TGTGCCAGCAGCCACGGGGGACAGGGGGCATCGAACACCGGGGAGCTGTTTTTT	CASSHGGQGASNTGELFF
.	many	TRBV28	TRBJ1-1	TGTGCCATCCAGGAGGGAAGAGTCCCGGGGACTGAAGCTTTCTTT	CAIQEGRVPGTEAFF
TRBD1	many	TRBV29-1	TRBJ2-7	TGCAGCGTTGAGAGCAGGGGGTCCCTCTCCTACGAGCAGTACTTC	CSVESRGSLSYEQYF
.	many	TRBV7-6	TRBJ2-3	TGTGCCAGCAGCCCCATCCCCTTCCCGCGCTCTCGCGTGACCGCAGATACGCAGTATTTT	CASSPIPFPRSRVTADTQYF
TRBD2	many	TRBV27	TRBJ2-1	TGTGCCAGCAGAAAAAGCGGGGACGGGTCCTACAATGAGCAGTTCTTC	CASRKSGDGSYNEQFF
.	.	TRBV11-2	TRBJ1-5	TGTGCCAGCAGCTTAGTTTCAGGGAACCAGCCCCAGCATTTT	CASSLVSGNQPQHF
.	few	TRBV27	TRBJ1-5	TGTGCCAGCAGTTCGATGAGCTTTCAGCCCCAGCATTTT	CASSSMSFQPQHF
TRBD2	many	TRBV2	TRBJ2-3	TGTGCCAGCACCCAAACTAGCGGGAGTAGTCCAGATACGCAGTATTTT	CASTQTSGSSPDTQYF
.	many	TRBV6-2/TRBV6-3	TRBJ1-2	TGTGCCAGCAGTCAAACAGATGGCTACACCTTC	CASSQTDGYTF
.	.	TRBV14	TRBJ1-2	TGTGCCAGCAGCCAAGATTTTGAGGGTAGAGGGAATGGCTACACCTTC	CASSQDFEGRGNGYTF
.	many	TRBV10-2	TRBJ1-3	TGCGCCAGCAGTGAGCTCAGGCCTCGAGCCCAACGAAACACCATATATTTT	CASSELRPRAQRNTIYF
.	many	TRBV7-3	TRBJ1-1	TGTGCCAGCAGCAAAAGGGGGACGGCCTCGGGTCCTTTCATGAACACTGAAGCTTTCTTT	CASSKRGTASGPFMNTEAFF
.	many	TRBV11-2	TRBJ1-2	TGTGCCAGCATAACCCTGCGGGGGGCGAGAGGGTGGAACGGCTACACCTTC	CASITLRGARGWNGYTF
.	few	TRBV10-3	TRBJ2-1	TGTGCCATCAGTGAGGGGGGCTCCTACAATGAGCAGTTCTTC	CAISEGGSYNEQFF
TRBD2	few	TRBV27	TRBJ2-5	TGTGCCAGCAGGACTAGCGGGAGGGCTAAGTACCAAGAGACCCAGTACTTC	CASRTSGRAKYQETQYF
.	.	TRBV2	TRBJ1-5	TGTGCCAGCACCGCGGGGGTAGGCAATCAGCCCCAGCATTTT	CASTAGVGNQPQHF
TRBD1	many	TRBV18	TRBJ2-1	TGTGCCAGCTCGCAACCGGGACAGGGCAATGAGCAGTTCTTC	CASSQPGQGNEQFF
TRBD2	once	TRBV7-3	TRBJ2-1	TGTGCCAGCAGCTTATTCGGGACTAGCGGGGATAGCTCCTACAATGAGCAGTTCTTC	CASSLFGTSGDSSYNEQFF
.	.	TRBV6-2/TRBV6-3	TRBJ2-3	TGTGCCAGCAGTTTCGGTGGGTACACAGATACGCAGTATTTT	CASSFGGYTDTQYF
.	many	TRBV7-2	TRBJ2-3	TGTGCCAGCAGCTTAGAACACGCCTCTATGGATACGCAGTATTTT	CASSLEHASMDTQYF
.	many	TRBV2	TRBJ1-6	TGTGCCAGCATCCAGGCCAGGGGTAATTCACCCCTCCACTTT	CASIQARGNSPLHF